This paragraph covers one TCR beta chain sequence. With a much larger clone just one base away, this may be a read error. Germline-derived CDR1 and CDR2 are MNHNS and SASEGT. The junction had 12 bases not matched to a gene; V was cut back by 7 bases and J by 6 bases. The CDR3 spans 14 residues. A single record per CDR3 protein comes from TCRdb applying MiXCR to the 5' RACE reads. The sample includes almost 70,000 distinct CDR3 sequences, 5% to 6.5% of them seen just once. This entry belongs to a study of T cells after yellow fever vaccination. J is TRBJ2-7 and V is TRBV6-1; 7 bases agree with TRBD2. Here the sequenced sample was CD4+ T cells sorted from PBMCs, taken approximately 16 days after the first yellow fever vaccination. This receptor was obtained from a young man who received the YFV17D yellow fever vaccine. CDR3 in DNA: TGTGCCAGCAATACGGGGGAGGGTCTCTGCGAGCAGTACTTC. Its translation is CASNTGEGLCEQYF.